This T cell receptor (beta chain) was identified during a study of blood T cell repertoires in COVID-19 (dated by TCRdb to about 2020). Notes on the research overall: Samples from collaborators originated in the United States, Italy and Spain and spanned both the acute and convalescent phases of COVID-19. The material from the prospective study consisted of cDNA or gDNA derived from T cells, B-cell-depleted T cells, or PBMCs. Subjects who had been exposed to COVID-19, were actively infected with it, or had recovered from it provided the deeply sampled blood TCRbeta repertoires that made up the dataset. The repertoires were made available in a free public database intended to serve as a resource for research on the immune response to SARS-CoV-2. The samples were drawn from the first 160 participants of the ongoing ImmuneRACE study and from 1,254 subjects provided by 6 global collaborators. The sample metadata nearly always contained a de-identified subject ID, COVID-19 status, age in years and sex. HLA class I and class II types, where available, came from metadata supplied by the sample provider rather than from assay-based typing. On the study overall, not on this receptor specifically: The quantity of clinical and demographic metadata differed by source and by participant and was supplied without curation.

TCRbeta CDR3 regions were amplified from genomic DNA using the immunoSEQ Assay, a bias-controlled multiplex PCR. Under the source paper's analysis protocol: The number of nucleated cells in each sample was estimated by amplification of reference gene primers within the assay. To quantify the absolute abundance of each unique TCRbeta CDR3 rearrangement, sequence reads were collapsed and filtered. For each sample, productive Simpson clonality was calculated as the square root of Simpson's diversity index across productive rearrangements. TCRdb carries this immuneACCESS record with in-frame sequences only. Its versions omit some clonotypes, under half of them owing to an unresolved V gene in the studies checked, with the rest unexplained. D and trimming come from the DNA, and the V and J calls and clone size come from that table. The sample includes 120,000 to 150,000 clones, with 81% observed a single time. 8% to 9% of the sample belongs to the ten largest clones.

Whole blood was collected in K2EDTA tubes by collaborating institutions according to the institutions' own protocols. For TCRbeta analysis, collaborators shipped samples as frozen whole blood, isolated PBMCs, or DNA extracted from either of those sample types. Details on this clone: No cognate antigen has been identified for it. Base qualities are missing; no much larger clone stands one base away.

CDR1 and CDR2, per the germline V gene, are SGHRS and YFSETQ. Trimming leaves V shorter by 4 bases and J shorter by 4 bases, with the junction holding 13 bases beyond the gene matches. From the cysteine up to the phenylalanine, the CDR3 has a length of 16 residues. Solely the CDR3 DNA is kept, with 48 bases framed from the first base. The sample comprised peripheral blood. The chain is assembled from TRBV5-1 and TRBJ1-1; 7 nucleotides in the junction match TRBD1. The clonotype was recovered from a human donor with acute or convalescent COVID-19. The donor label of this sample is uncertain. DNA sequence: TGCGCCAGCAGCCTTCTGGACAGGAGGGATGGCACTGAAGCTTTCTTT. Its coded protein is CASSLLDRRDGTEAFF. Where the CDR3 stops, the reference TRBV5-1 and TRBJ1-1 genes take over; the full variable domain is KAGVTQTPRYLIKTRGQQVTLSCSPISGHRSVSWYQQTPGQGLQFLFEYFSETQRNKGNFPGRFSGRQFSNSRSEMNVSTLELGDSALYLCASSLLDRRDGTEAFFGQGTRLTVV.